The source of this T cell receptor beta chain is a study of T cell clonotyping in hematopoietic cell transplantation. The CDR3 has 16 residues. Trimming at V came to 5 bases and at J to 7 bases, leaving 13 bases not matched to a gene. From germline, CDR1 is SGHTA and CDR2 FQGNSA. Only in-frame clones appear in the TCRdb table, and some are missing; sequencing was by immunoSEQ multiplex PCR. The table has 5,500 to 7,000 clones, about 86% seen once; the top ten hold more than 12%. Recipient blood drawn about 28 days pretransplant and days 30, 100, 180 after. This chain uses TRBV7-2 with TRBJ1-4; 7 nucleotides match TRBD1. The sample in question was peripheral blood mononuclear cells, obtained 180 days after allogeneic stem cell transplant. The clonotype was recovered from a female patient aged 50-65 years who had an allogeneic stem cell transplant from an unrelated donor, so the T cells may come from the graft donor. Some clones in this sample may be carry-over from other donors' samples. CDR3 DNA: TGTGCCAGCAGCCCCCCGGGGAGGGGGACAGCTGAAAAACTGTTTTTT. Its translation is CASSPPGRGTAEKLFF.